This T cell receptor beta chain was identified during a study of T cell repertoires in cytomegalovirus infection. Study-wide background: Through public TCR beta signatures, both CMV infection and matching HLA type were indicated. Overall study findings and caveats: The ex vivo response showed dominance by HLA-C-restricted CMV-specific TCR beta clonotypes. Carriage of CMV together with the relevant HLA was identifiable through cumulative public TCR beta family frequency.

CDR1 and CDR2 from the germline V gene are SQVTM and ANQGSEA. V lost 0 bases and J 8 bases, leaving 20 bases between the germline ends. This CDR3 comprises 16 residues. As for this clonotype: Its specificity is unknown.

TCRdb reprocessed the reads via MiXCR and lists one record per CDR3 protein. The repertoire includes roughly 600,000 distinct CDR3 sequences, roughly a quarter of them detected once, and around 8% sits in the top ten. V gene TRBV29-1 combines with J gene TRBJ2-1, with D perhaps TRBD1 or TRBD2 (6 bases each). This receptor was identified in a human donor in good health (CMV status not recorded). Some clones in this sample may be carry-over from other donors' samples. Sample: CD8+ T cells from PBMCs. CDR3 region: CSVEDPDKGGLDEQFF. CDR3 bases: TGCAGCGTTGAAGATCCGGACAAGGGGGGCCTCGATGAGCAGTTCTTC.